This T cell receptor (beta chain) emerged from a study of breast tumors, draining lymph nodes, adjacent tissues (dated by TCRdb to 2016 to 2018). For the study in its entirety: TCR beta repertoires were compared across tumor, adjacent nontumor tissue and axillary lymph nodes obtained from breast cancer patients. In human breast cancer, the study set out to assess how tumor, surrounding tissue and draining lymph node repertoires relate to one another and whether T cells might be exchanged between them.

Many counts were recorded for this clonotype. Its binding antigen is unknown. No much larger clone is present one base from it, and per-base qualities are unavailable. Sequencing was carried out with an Illumina HiSeq 2000. Multiplex PCR amplification was used to build the TCR beta chain libraries. High-throughput sequencing was used to analyze the amplified TCR beta chain products. TCRdb applied fastp at Q25 and MiXCR to the public reads, then kept only in-frame beta chains. One record per CDR3 amino acid sequence lists the most common genes and DNA. The sample yields around 290,000 distinct CDR3 sequences; 30% were counted once. Of the sample, 1.1% falls within the top ten clones. Lymph node samples were obtained from the axillary draining lymph nodes of breast cancer patients. Broader findings and caveats from the paper: The data were judged consistent with most tumor T cells deriving from the lymph node and then expanding within tumor tissue. Tumor and nontumor tissue repertoires were significantly more similar in luminal-like than in basal-like breast cancer. Tumors showed preferential V and J gene usage, and their T-cell repertoire diversity fell below that of lymph nodes yet above that of nontumor tissue. The study presented the conclusion that tumor T cells originate in lymph nodes as consistent with a hypothesis, not as something directly demonstrated.

Counted from cysteine to phenylalanine, this CDR3 has 14 amino acids. Just CDR3 DNA is preserved here, 42 bases in frame from base 1. Reading the germline V gene gives CDR1 SGHTS and CDR2 YDEGEE. V loses 2 bases of germline sequence and J loses 4 bases, and the interval between the two ends is 13 bases. The V gene is TRBV5-8 and the J gene is TRBJ2-7; the D gene is possibly TRBD1, with 5 bases matching. The material sequenced was axillary lymph node tissue. This TCR was recovered from a female donor with breast cancer. Some clones in this sample may be carry-over from other donors' samples. The sequenced DNA: TGTGCCAGCAGCTTCGCGACAGCCACTTACGAGCAGTACTTC. Its product reads: CASSFATATYEQYF.